This TCR beta chain was found in a study of cytomegalovirus exposure and HLA in healthy donors. The study, taken as a whole, reports: For most subjects, TCR beta sequences were reported to predict HLA-A and HLA-B alleles with accuracy. Later, TCR association rates were found to vary by HLA locus, highest for DRB1 and lowest for HLA-C. Clonal expansion was found to be greater in HLA-associated TCR beta chains than in equally common others in a later analysis.

The V gene's germline CDR1 is SNHLY and CDR2 FYNNEI. This CDR3 spans 13 amino acids. The germline V and J ends were trimmed by 6 bases and 7 bases, with 15 bases remaining between them. Points on this clone: Its cognate antigen is unknown.

PCR involved 60 Vbeta and 13 Jbeta primers. Assay: immunoSEQ multiplex PCR; the TCRdb copy retains only in-frame clones and omits some. The specimen's table records more than 95,000 clones. The clonotype originates from a man aged 35-49 years in good health and CMV-seronegative. This sequence joins TRBV2 and TRBJ1-1, with D perhaps TRBD1 (6 bases). Sample: PBMCs. This CDR3 reads CASRTTGEIEAFF. CDR3 DNA sequence: TGTGCCAGCAGAACGACAGGAGAGATTGAAGCTTTCTTT.